This entry describes one TCR beta chain. These data belong to a study of control samples from healthy donors and cancer patients. TCRdb's table, derived via immunoSEQ multiplex PCR, lists solely in-frame clones and lacks some. The data contain 400,000 to 450,000 clones, roughly 90% of them singletons. After removal of 5 bases from V and 9 bases from J, the junction contained 10 bases not matched to a gene. Germline CDR1 is SGHAT and CDR2 is FQNNGV. This CDR3 is built from 16 residues. The clonotype originates from a man aged 40-55 years with head and neck cancer. Input material: PBMCs. This rearrangement joins TRBV11-2 to TRBJ1-6; TRBD1 aligns across 10 bases. The CDR3 DNA follows: TGTGCCAGCAGCCCATCGACCGGGACAGGGGTTTCACCCCTCCACTTT. This translates into CASSPSTGTGVSPLHF.